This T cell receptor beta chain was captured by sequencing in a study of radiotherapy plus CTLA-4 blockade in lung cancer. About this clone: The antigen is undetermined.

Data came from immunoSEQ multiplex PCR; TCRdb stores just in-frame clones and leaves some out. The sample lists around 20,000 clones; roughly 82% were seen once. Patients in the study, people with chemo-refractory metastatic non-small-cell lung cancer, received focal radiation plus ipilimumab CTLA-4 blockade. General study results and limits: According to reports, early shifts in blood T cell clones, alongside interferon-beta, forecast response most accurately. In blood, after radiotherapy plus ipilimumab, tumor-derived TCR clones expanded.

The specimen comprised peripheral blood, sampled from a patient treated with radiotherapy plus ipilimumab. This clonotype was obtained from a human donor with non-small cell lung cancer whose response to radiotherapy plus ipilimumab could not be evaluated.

In DNA, the CDR3 is TGCGCCAGCAGCTTGGTTGCGGGGGGTTATGATACGCAGTATTTT. It codes for CASSLVAGGYDTQYF. V and J are TRBV5-1 and TRBJ2-3, with 8 bases fitting TRBD2. The junction had 6 bases not matched to a gene; V was cut back by 0 bases and J by 6 bases. The germline V gene encodes CDR1 SGHRS and CDR2 YFSETQ. There are 15 residues in the CDR3.